This T cell receptor (beta chain) was observed in a study of shared clonotypes between healthy human individuals. Regarding this clone: As yet, its antigen is unknown.

J lost 6 bases, V lost 5 bases, and 9 bases had no gene match. The CDR3 spans 14 residues. Germline V CDR1 and CDR2: SGHTA, FQGNSA. Clones were sequenced by immunoSEQ multiplex PCR, and TCRdb holds only the in-frame ones, with some missing. The sample contains millions of clones, roughly 94% of which appear only once. General study findings and limits: Enrolling few donors narrowed the genetic and exposure-history diversity that was represented.

The specimen was naive CD4+ T cells sorted from blood. Subset reported: CD45RA+ positively selected. The origin of this receptor is a man aged 18 to 29 in good health. The chain has TRBV7-2 and TRBJ2-7; 8 nucleotides align to TRBD1. CDR3 in amino acids: CASSPDRALREQYF. CDR3 DNA sequence: TGTGCCAGCAGCCCGGACAGGGCTTTACGCGAGCAGTACTTC.